The T cell receptor (beta chain) under discussion was sequenced for a study of blood T cell repertoires in COVID-19. Whole-study context: From the United States, Italy and Spain came samples of acute and convalescent COVID-19.

How the authors handled the data: Researchers report that nucleated cell counts were estimated from reference gene primer amplification. Sequencing used immunoSEQ multiplex PCR; TCRdb keeps in-frame clones, though not all of them. V, J and clone size are taken as reported in that table, and D and trimming were inferred from the DNA itself. In the table there are roughly 100,000 clones, roughly 87% of which are singletons. The specimen was peripheral blood. This TCR came from a human donor in a cohort sampled during active COVID-19.

The CDR3 here is CASSQLGLAGGSETQYF. DNA of the CDR3: TGTGCCAGCAGCCAACTAGGACTAGCGGGAGGGTCGGAGACCCAGTACTTC. The V call is TRBV7-2, the J call TRBJ2-5; 15 positions agree with TRBD2. CDR1 SGHTA and CDR2 FQGNSA come from the germline V gene. V was clipped by 5 bases and J by 5 bases; unmatched bases: 9. The CDR3 runs to 17 residues. Drawing the rest from reference TRBV7-2 and TRBJ2-5, the complete variable domain is GAGVSQSPSNKVTEKGKDVELRCDPISGHTALYWYRQSLGQGLEFLIYFQGNSAPDKSGLPSDRFSAERTGGSVSTLTIQRTQQEDSAVYLCASSQLGLAGGSETQYFGPGTRLLVL.